This T cell receptor (beta chain) was sequenced in a study of cytomegalovirus exposure and HLA in healthy donors. CDR1 is SGHRS and CDR2 is YFSETQ in the germline V gene. With 2 bases removed from V and 5 bases from J, the gap between germline ends came to 13 bases. The CDR3 consists of 14 residues. This PCR relied on a set of 60 Vbeta primers and 13 Jbeta primers. Method: immunoSEQ multiplex PCR; TCRdb's copy keeps in-frame clones and lacks some. The sample shows 100,000 to 150,000 clones, about 81% of them seen only once. Study observations and caveats: It is likely that the observed cluster of highly shared sequence variants was a sequencing artifact.

As to this clone: Its antigen is unidentified.

The genes are TRBV5-1 and TRBJ2-5; TRBD2 is a possible D gene (6 bases). The TCR originated in a woman in her thirties or forties in good health and CMV-seropositive. Sequenced: PBMCs. CDR3 nucleotide sequence: TGCGCCAGCAGCTTCCAGCTCGCGGGGGAGACCCAGTACTTC. This sequence encodes CASSFQLAGETQYF.